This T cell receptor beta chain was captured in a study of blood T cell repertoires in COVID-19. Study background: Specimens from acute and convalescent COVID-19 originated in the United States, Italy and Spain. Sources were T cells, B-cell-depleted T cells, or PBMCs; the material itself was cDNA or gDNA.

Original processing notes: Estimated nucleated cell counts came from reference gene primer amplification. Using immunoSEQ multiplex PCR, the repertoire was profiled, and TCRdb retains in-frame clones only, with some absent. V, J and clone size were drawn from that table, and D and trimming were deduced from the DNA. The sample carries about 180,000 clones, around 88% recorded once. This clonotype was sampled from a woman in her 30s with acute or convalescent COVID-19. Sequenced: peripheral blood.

CDR3: CASCLAWSSYNSPLHF. CDR3 DNA: TGTGCCAGCTGCCTAGCTTGGAGCTCCTATAATTCACCCCTCCACTTT. The V call is TRBV7-2, the J call TRBJ1-6; D is uncertain. CDR1 is SGHTA, CDR2 FQGNSA, per germline. The CDR3 loop spans 16 amino acids. Trimming cost V 8 bases and J 0 bases, with 14 bases left between them. The full variable domain, with the rest looked up from reference TRBV7-2 and TRBJ1-6, is GAGVSQSPSNKVTEKGKDVELRCDPISGHTALYWYRQSLGQGLEFLIYFQGNSAPDKSGLPSDRFSAERTGGSVSTLTIQRTQQEDSAVYLCASCLAWSSYNSPLHFGNGTRLTVT.